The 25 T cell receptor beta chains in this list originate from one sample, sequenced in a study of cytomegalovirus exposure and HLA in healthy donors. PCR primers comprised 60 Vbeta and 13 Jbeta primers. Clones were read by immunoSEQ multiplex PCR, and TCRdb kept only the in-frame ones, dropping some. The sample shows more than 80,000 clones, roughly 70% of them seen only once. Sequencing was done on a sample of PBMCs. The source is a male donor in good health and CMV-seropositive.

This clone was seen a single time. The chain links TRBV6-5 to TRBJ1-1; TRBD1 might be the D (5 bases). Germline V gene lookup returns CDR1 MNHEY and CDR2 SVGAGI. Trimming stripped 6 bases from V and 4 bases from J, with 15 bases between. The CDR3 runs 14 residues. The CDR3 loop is CASSAPGGSTEAFF. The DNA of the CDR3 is TGTGCCAGCAGCGCGCCCGGGGGGAGCACTGAAGCTTTCTTT.

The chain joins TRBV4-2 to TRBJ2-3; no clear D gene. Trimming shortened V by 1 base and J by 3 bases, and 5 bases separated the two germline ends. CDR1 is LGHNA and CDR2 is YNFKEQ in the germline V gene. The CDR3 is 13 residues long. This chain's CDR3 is CASSQGATDTQYF. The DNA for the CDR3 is TGTGCCAGCAGCCAAGGGGCAACAGATACGCAGTATTTT.

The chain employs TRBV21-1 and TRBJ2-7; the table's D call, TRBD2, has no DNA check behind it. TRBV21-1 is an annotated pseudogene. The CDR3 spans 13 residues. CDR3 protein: CASPLAGVNEQYF. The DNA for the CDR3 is TGTGCCAGCCCCCTAGCGGGAGTCAACGAGCAGTACTTC.

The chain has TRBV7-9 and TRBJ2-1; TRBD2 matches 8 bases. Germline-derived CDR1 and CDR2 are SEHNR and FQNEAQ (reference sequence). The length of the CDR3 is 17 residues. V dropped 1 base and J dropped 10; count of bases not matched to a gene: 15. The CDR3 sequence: CASSLVSQGLARREQFF. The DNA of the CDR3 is TGTGCCAGCAGCTTAGTGTCCCAAGGACTAGCTAGGAGGGAGCAGTTCTTC.

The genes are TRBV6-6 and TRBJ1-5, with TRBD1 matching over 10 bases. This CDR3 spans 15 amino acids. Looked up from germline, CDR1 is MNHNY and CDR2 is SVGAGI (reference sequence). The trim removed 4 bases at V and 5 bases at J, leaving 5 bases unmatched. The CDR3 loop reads CASSSRTGGDQPQHF. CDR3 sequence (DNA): TGTGCCAGCAGTTCCCGGACAGGGGGTGATCAGCCCCAGCATTTT.

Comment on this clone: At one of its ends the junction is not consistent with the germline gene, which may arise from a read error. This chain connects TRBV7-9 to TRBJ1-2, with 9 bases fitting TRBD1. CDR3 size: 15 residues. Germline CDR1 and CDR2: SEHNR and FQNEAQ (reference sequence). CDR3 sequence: CSSSLQPGQGFGYTF. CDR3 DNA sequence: TGTTCCAGCAGCTTACAGCCGGGACAGGGCTTTGGCTACACCTTC. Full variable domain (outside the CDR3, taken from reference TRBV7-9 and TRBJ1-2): DTGVSQNPRHKITKRGQNVTFRCDPISEHNRLYWYRQTLGQGPEFLTYFQNEAQLEKSRLLSDRFSAERPKGSFSTLEIQRTEQGDSAMYLCSSSLQPGQGFGYTFGSGTRLTVV.

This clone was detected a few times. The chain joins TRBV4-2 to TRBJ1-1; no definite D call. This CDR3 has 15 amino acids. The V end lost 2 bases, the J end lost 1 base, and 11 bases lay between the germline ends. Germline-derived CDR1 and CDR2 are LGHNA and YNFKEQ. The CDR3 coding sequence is TGTGCCAGCAGCCAATTGACTGAGGCGAACACTGAAGCTTTCTTT. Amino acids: CASSQLTEANTEAFF.

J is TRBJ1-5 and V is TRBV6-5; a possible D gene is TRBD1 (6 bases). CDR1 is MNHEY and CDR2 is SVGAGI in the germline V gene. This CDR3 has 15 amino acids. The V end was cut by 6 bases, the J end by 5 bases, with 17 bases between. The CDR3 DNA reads TGTGCCAGCAGGCTTAACAGGGTCGCGGATCAGCCCCAGCATTTT. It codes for CASRLNRVADQPQHF.

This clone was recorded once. The CDR3 sequence: CASSPRDSSYNEQFF. CDR3 bases: TGTGCCAGCAGCCCGAGGGACAGCTCCTACAATGAGCAGTTCTTC. The V and J genes are TRBV2 and TRBJ2-1, with TRBD1 identical over 7 bases. Germline lookup yields CDR1 SNHLY and CDR2 FYNNEI. CDR3 length equals 15 residues. V shed 6 bases, J shed 0 bases, and the junction held 5 bases outside the gene matches.

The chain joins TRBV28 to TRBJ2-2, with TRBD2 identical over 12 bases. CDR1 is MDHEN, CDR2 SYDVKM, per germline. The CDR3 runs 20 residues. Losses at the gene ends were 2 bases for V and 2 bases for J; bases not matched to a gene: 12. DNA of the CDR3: TGTGCCAGCAGTTTACCCCACGGACTAGCGGGATATCAAAACACCGGGGAGCTGTTTTTT. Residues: CASSLPHGLAGYQNTGELFF.

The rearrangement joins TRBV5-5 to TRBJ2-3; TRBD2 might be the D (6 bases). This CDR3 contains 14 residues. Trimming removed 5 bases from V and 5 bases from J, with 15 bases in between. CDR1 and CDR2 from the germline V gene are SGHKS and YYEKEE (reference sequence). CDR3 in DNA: TGTGCCAGCAGGCCATGGCAGGGAGGAGATACGCAGTATTTT. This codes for CASRPWQGGDTQYF.

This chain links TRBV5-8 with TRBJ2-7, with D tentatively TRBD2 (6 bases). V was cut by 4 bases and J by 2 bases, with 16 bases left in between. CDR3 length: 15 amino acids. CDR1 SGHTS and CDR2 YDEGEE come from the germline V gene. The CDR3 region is CASSRYGTHAYEQYF. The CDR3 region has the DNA TGTGCCAGCAGCAGGTACGGGACTCACGCCTACGAGCAGTACTTC.

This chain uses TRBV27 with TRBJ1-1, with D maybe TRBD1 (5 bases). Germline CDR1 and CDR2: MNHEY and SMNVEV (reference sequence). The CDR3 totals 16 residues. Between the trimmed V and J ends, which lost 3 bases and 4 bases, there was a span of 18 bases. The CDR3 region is CASSFSLGPGGTEAFF. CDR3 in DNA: TGTGCCAGCAGTTTTTCCCTCGGGCCGGGGGGCACTGAAGCTTTCTTT.

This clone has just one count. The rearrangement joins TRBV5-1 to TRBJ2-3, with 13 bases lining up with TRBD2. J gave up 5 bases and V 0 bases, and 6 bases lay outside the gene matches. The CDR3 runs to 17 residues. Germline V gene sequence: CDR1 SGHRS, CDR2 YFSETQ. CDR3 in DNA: TGCGCCAGCAGCTTGGCCGGGACTAGCGGGAATAAAGATACGCAGTATTTT. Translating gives CASSLAGTSGNKDTQYF.

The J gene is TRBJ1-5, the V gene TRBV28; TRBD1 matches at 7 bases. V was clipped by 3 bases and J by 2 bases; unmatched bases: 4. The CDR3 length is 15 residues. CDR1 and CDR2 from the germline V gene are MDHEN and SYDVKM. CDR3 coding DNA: TGTGCCAGCAGTTTTCGACAGGGCGGCAATCAGCCCCAGCATTTT. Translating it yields CASSFRQGGNQPQHF.

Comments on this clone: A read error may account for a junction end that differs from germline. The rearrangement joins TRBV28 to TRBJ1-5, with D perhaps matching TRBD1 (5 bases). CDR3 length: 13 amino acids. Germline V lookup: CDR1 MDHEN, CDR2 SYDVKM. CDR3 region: CAYGGDSNQPQHF. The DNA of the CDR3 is TGCGCCTACGGGGGGGATAGCAATCAGCCCCAGCATTTT.

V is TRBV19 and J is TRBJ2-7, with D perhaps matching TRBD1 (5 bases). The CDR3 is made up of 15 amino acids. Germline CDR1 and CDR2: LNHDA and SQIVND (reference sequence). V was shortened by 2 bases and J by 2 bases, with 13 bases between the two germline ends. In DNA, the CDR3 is TGTGCCAGTAGTATAAGGGGTCCAGGAACCTACGAGCAGTACTTC. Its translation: CASSIRGPGTYEQYF.

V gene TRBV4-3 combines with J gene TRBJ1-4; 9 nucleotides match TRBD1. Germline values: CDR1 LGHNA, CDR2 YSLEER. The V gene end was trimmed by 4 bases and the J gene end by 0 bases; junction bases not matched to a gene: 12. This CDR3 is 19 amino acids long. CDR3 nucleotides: TGCGCCAGCAGCCTTGTAGGGACAGGGTACTCTCCAACTAATGAAAAACTGTTTTTT. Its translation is CASSLVGTGYSPTNEKLFF.

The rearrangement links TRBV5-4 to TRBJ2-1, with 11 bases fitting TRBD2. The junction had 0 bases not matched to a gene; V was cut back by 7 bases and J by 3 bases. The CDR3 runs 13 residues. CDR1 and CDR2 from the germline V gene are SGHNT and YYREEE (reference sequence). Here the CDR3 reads CASGTSGYNEQFF. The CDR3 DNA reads TGTGCCAGCGGGACTAGCGGCTACAATGAGCAGTTCTTC.

The CDR3 spells CASSRQGARQPQHF. The DNA of the CDR3 is TGTGCCAGCAGTAGACAGGGGGCGCGACAGCCCCAGCATTTT. This chain uses TRBV2 with TRBJ1-5; 10 bases align to TRBD1. CDR3 size: 14 residues. V was clipped by 5 bases and J by 7 bases; unmatched bases: 5. Germline-derived CDR1 and CDR2 are SNHLY and FYNNEI.

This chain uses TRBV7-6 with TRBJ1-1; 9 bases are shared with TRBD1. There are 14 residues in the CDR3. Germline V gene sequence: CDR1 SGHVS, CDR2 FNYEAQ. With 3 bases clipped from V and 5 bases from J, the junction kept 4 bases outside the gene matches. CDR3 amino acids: CASSFTTGGTEAFF. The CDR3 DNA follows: TGTGCCAGCAGCTTTACGACAGGGGGAACTGAAGCTTTCTTT.

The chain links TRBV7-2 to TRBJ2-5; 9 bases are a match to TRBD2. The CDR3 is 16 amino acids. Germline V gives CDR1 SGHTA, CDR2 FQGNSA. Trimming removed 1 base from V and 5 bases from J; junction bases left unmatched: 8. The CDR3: CASSLVGAGGPETQYF. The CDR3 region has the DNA TGTGCCAGCAGCTTAGTGGGCGCGGGAGGGCCGGAGACCCAGTACTTC.

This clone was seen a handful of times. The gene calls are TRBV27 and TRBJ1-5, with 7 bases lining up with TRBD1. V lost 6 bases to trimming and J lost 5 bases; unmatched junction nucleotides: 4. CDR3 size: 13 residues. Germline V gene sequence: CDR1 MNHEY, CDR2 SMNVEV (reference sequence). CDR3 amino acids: CASSHDRDQPQHF. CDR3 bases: TGTGCCAGCAGCCATGACAGGGATCAGCCCCAGCATTTT.

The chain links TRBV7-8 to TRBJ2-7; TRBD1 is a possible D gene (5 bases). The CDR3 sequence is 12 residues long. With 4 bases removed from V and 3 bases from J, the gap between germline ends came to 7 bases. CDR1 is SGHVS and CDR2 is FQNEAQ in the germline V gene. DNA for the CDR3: TGTGCCAGCAGCTCCCAGGGCTACGAGCAGTACTTC. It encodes CASSSQGYEQYF. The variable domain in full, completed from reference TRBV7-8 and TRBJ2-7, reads GAGVSQSPRYKVAKRGQDVALRCDPISGHVSLFWYQQALGQGPEFLTYFQNEAQLDKSGLPSDRFFAERPEGSVSTLKIQRTQQEDSAVYLCASSSQGYEQYFGPGTRLTVT.

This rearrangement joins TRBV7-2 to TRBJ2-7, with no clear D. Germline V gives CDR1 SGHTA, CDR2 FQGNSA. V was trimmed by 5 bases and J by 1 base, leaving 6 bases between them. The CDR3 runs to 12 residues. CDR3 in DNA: TGTGCCAGCAGCCGAGGTTCCTACGAGCAGTACTTC. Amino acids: CASSRGSYEQYF. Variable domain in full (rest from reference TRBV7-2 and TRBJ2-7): GAGVSQSPSNKVTEKGKDVELRCDPISGHTALYWYRQSLGQGLEFLIYFQGNSAPDKSGLPSDRFSAERTGGSVSTLTIQRTQQEDSAVYLCASSRGSYEQYFGPGTRLTVT.